The rows below give T cell receptor beta chains drawn from one sample of a study of T cells in Graves' hyperthyroidism and ophthalmopathy. TCRdb used MiXCR to reprocess the multiplex PCR reads, holding one entry per CDR3 protein. The sample has more than 300,000 distinct CDR3 sequences, about 15% seen once. The specimen sequenced was blood. The receptor source for this set is a woman in her twenties or thirties with Graves' hyperthyroidism. Each CDR3 is given with its conserved first and last residue. D genes are given only for firm matches. A row's size may be missing; if present it is once, few, many or a size class.

CDR3 DNA: TGTGCCAGCAGGCAACCGGGACTCCCGAACACTGAAGCTTTCTTT; CDR3 protein: CASRQPGLPNTEAFF; V gene: TRBV6-1; J gene: TRBJ1-1; D gene: NA; clone size: few
CDR3 DNA: TGTGCCAGCAGCCCCGGACCTGGAGGGGAGACCCAGTACTTC; CDR3 protein: CASSPGPGGETQYF; V gene: TRBV5-6; J gene: TRBJ2-5; D gene: NA; clone size: NA
CDR3 DNA: TGTGCCAGCAGCTTGCCGGGGGACAGTCCTGGAAACACCATATATTTT; CDR3 protein: CASSLPGDSPGNTIYF; V gene: TRBV5-8; J gene: TRBJ1-3; D gene: TRBD1; clone size: few
CDR3 DNA: TGTGCCAGCTCACCAGGGCAGGCGCGGAGCTCCTACGAGCAGTACTTC; CDR3 protein: CASSPGQARSSYEQYF; V gene: TRBV18; J gene: TRBJ2-7; D gene: NA; clone size: NA
CDR3 DNA: TGTGCCTGGAGTCCAGGGACCTCCTACGAGCAGTACTTC; CDR3 protein: CAWSPGTSYEQYF; V gene: TRBV30; J gene: TRBJ2-7; D gene: NA; clone size: many
CDR3 DNA: TGTGCCAGCAAGTCCCGCCGTGGGGAGCTGTTTTTT; CDR3 protein: CASKSRRGELFF; V gene: TRBV27; J gene: TRBJ2-2; D gene: NA; clone size: few
CDR3 DNA: TGCAGTGCTAGCCTGCGGATCCTGGGCACAGATACGCAGTATTTT; CDR3 protein: CSASLRILGTDTQYF; V gene: TRBV20-1; J gene: TRBJ2-3; D gene: NA; clone size: many
CDR3 DNA: TGCAGCGTTGAAGATCTTCCAGGACGCTCCTACAATGAGCAGTTCTTC; CDR3 protein: CSVEDLPGRSYNEQFF; V gene: TRBV29-1; J gene: TRBJ2-1; D gene: NA; clone size: few
CDR3 DNA: TGTGCCAGGAAAATGCGACAGGGGGACAACTATGGCTACACCTTC; CDR3 protein: CARKMRQGDNYGYTF; V gene: TRBV2; J gene: TRBJ1-2; D gene: TRBD1; clone size: many
CDR3 DNA: TGTGCCAGCAGCCCGCCGGGACCCTACGTCTACGAGCAGTACTTC; CDR3 protein: CASSPPGPYVYEQYF; V gene: TRBV28; J gene: TRBJ2-7; D gene: NA; clone size: many
CDR3 DNA: TGTGCCAGCAGCGCTAGCCGACAGGGCGGTAACACCGGGGAGCTGTTTTTT; CDR3 protein: CASSASRQGGNTGELFF; V gene: TRBV5-8; J gene: TRBJ2-2; D gene: TRBD1; clone size: few
CDR3 DNA: TGCAGTGCTGGGGCGGGTCCTGGGGCCAACGTCCTGACTTTC; CDR3 protein: CSAGAGPGANVLTF; V gene: TRBV20-1; J gene: TRBJ2-6; D gene: NA; clone size: many
CDR3 DNA: TGCGCCAGCAGCTTTGACAGATACAATGAGCAGTTCTTC; CDR3 protein: CASSFDRYNEQFF; V gene: TRBV5-1; J gene: TRBJ2-1; D gene: NA; clone size: NA
CDR3 DNA: TGTGCCAGCGGGGGAAGGGAAACCTTGACCAAAAACATTCAGTACTTC; CDR3 protein: CASGGRETLTKNIQYF; V gene: TRBV28; J gene: TRBJ2-4; D gene: NA; clone size: many
CDR3 DNA: TGTGCCAGCAGCTTTGACGGGGAGACGGGGCAGTACTTC; CDR3 protein: CASSFDGETGQYF; V gene: TRBV9; J gene: TRBJ2-7; D gene: NA; clone size: many
CDR3 DNA: TGTGCCAGCAGTTTAGCCCGGCACTCTGGAAACACCATATATTTT; CDR3 protein: CASSLARHSGNTIYF; V gene: TRBV28; J gene: TRBJ1-3; D gene: NA; clone size: few
CDR3 DNA: TGCGCCAGCAGCCAAGAGGGACAGGGGACCTACGAGCAGTACTTC; CDR3 protein: CASSQEGQGTYEQYF; V gene: TRBV4-1; J gene: TRBJ2-7; D gene: TRBD1; clone size: NA
CDR3 DNA: TGTGCCAGCTCACCACCTCACGAAAAGACAGGGGAAGATACGCAGTATTTT; CDR3 protein: CASSPPHEKTGEDTQYF; V gene: TRBV18; J gene: TRBJ2-3; D gene: TRBD1; clone size: NA
CDR3 DNA: TGTGCCAGCAGCGTAGCACAGGAGCAGTTCTTC; CDR3 protein: CASSVAQEQFF; V gene: TRBV9; J gene: TRBJ2-1; D gene: NA; clone size: NA
CDR3 DNA: TGCGCCAGCAGCCACAAGTTTGGACAAGCCTACGAGCAGTACTTC; CDR3 protein: CASSHKFGQAYEQYF; V gene: TRBV4-1; J gene: TRBJ2-7; D gene: NA; clone size: few
CDR3 DNA: TGTGCCAGCAAGACCTTTCAGGGGATGGGGCTGGATCAGCCCCAGCATTTT; CDR3 protein: CASKTFQGMGLDQPQHF; V gene: TRBV28; J gene: TRBJ1-5; D gene: NA; clone size: few
CDR3 DNA: TGTGCCAGCAGCGTAGACTCGGTGGGGCAGAATAATGAAAAACTGTTTTTT; CDR3 protein: CASSVDSVGQNNEKLFF; V gene: TRBV9; J gene: TRBJ1-4; D gene: NA; clone size: few
CDR3 DNA: TGTGCCAGCAGCTTTTGGGATTACAGGGAGGGATCCTACGAGCAGTACTTC; CDR3 protein: CASSFWDYREGSYEQYF; V gene: TRBV28; J gene: TRBJ2-7; D gene: NA; clone size: NA
CDR3 DNA: TGTGCCACCAGCAGGAGGACCGCGGGCAATGAGCAGTTCTTC; CDR3 protein: CATSRRTAGNEQFF; V gene: TRBV15; J gene: TRBJ2-1; D gene: NA; clone size: many
CDR3 DNA: TGCGCCAGCAGCTTGGCGCACCTCTACACAGATACGCAGTATTTT; CDR3 protein: CASSLAHLYTDTQYF; V gene: TRBV5-1; J gene: TRBJ2-3; D gene: NA; clone size: many
CDR3 DNA: TGTGCCAGCAGCTCATGGACAGGCGCCACTGAAGCTTTCTTT; CDR3 protein: CASSSWTGATEAFF; V gene: TRBV11-2; J gene: TRBJ1-1; D gene: TRBD1; clone size: many
CDR3 DNA: TGCAGTGCTAGAGATCCAGGGGAATCTAATGAAAAACTGTTTTTT; CDR3 protein: CSARDPGESNEKLFF; V gene: TRBV20-1; J gene: TRBJ1-4; D gene: NA; clone size: many
CDR3 DNA: TGTGCCAGCAGCCGGCCGGGACTAGCGGGAAACGCAGATACGCAGTATTTT; CDR3 protein: CASSRPGLAGNADTQYF; V gene: TRBV13; J gene: TRBJ2-3; D gene: TRBD2; clone size: NA
CDR3 DNA: TGCAGTGCTAGGCCAGGACTAGCCTATAGCTCCTACGATCAGTACTTC; CDR3 protein: CSARPGLAYSSYDQYF; V gene: TRBV20-1; J gene: TRBJ2-7; D gene: TRBD2; clone size: NA
CDR3 DNA: TGTGCCAGCAAACCCGGGACGGAGTTCTACAATGAGCAGTTCTTC; CDR3 protein: CASKPGTEFYNEQFF; V gene: TRBV25-1; J gene: TRBJ2-1; D gene: NA; clone size: many
CDR3 DNA: TGCAGCGTTGAAGGAACGAGCTACGAGCAGTACTTC; CDR3 protein: CSVEGTSYEQYF; V gene: TRBV29-1; J gene: TRBJ2-7; D gene: NA; clone size: NA
CDR3 DNA: TGCAGTGCTAGGTCGCAGGGAGGTCAGCCCCAGCATTTT; CDR3 protein: CSARSQGGQPQHF; V gene: TRBV20-1; J gene: TRBJ1-5; D gene: NA; clone size: many
CDR3 DNA: TGTGCCAGCAGCCCGGAGAGGGGCGCGAGAACAGGGGACGTCAGCTACGAGCAGTACTTC; CDR3 protein: CASSPERGARTGDVSYEQYF; V gene: TRBV14; J gene: TRBJ2-7; D gene: TRBD1; clone size: NA
CDR3 DNA: TGTGCCAGCAGCCTATTACAGGGACGGGTAGATACGCAGTATTTT; CDR3 protein: CASSLLQGRVDTQYF; V gene: TRBV11-2; J gene: TRBJ2-3; D gene: NA; clone size: many
CDR3 DNA: TGTGCCAGCTCACCCCGACAGGGTTTCTACAATGAGCAGTTCTTC; CDR3 protein: CASSPRQGFYNEQFF; V gene: TRBV18; J gene: TRBJ2-1; D gene: TRBD1; clone size: NA
CDR3 DNA: TGTGCCAGCAGCCAAGACGTAGGCTACGAGCAGTACTTC; CDR3 protein: CASSQDVGYEQYF; V gene: TRBV4-2; J gene: TRBJ2-7; D gene: NA; clone size: few
CDR3 DNA: TGTGCCAGCAGCCAAGAATCCGGGAGGGCCCTTTACGAGCAGTACTTC; CDR3 protein: CASSQESGRALYEQYF; V gene: TRBV4-2; J gene: TRBJ2-7; D gene: TRBD2; clone size: NA
CDR3 DNA: TGTGCCAGCACAGGGACTTTCCCACCCTACGAGCAGTACTTC; CDR3 protein: CASTGTFPPYEQYF; V gene: TRBV12-3/TRBV12-4; J gene: TRBJ2-7; D gene: NA; clone size: few
CDR3 DNA: TGTGCCAGCAGCTTAAATCGTGATCAGCCCCAGCATTTT; CDR3 protein: CASSLNRDQPQHF; V gene: TRBV7-2; J gene: TRBJ1-5; D gene: NA; clone size: many
CDR3 DNA: TGTGCCAGCAGTCCCCCGTCAAACACAGATACGCAGTATTTT; CDR3 protein: CASSPPSNTDTQYF; V gene: TRBV9; J gene: TRBJ2-3; D gene: NA; clone size: NA
CDR3 DNA: TGTGCCAGCAGTTATGATCCCTCCTACGAGCAGTACTTC; CDR3 protein: CASSYDPSYEQYF; V gene: TRBV6-2/TRBV6-3; J gene: TRBJ2-7; D gene: NA; clone size: many
CDR3 DNA: TGCAGTGCTAGCTTTCAGGATGAGCAGTTCTTC; CDR3 protein: CSASFQDEQFF; V gene: TRBV20-1; J gene: TRBJ2-1; D gene: NA; clone size: NA
CDR3 DNA: TGTGCCAGCAGCCCGTCGGGACAGGGGGCAGGGAATGAGCAGTTCTTC; CDR3 protein: CASSPSGQGAGNEQFF; V gene: TRBV5-6; J gene: TRBJ2-1; D gene: TRBD1; clone size: many
CDR3 DNA: TGTGCCAGCAGCGTTGGGTGGAAGGGAGGCTCTGGGGCCAACGTCCTGACTTTC; CDR3 protein: CASSVGWKGGSGANVLTF; V gene: TRBV9; J gene: TRBJ2-6; D gene: NA; clone size: few
CDR3 DNA: TGCAGTGCTACCGCGGGCACAGATACGCAGTATTTT; CDR3 protein: CSATAGTDTQYF; V gene: TRBV20-1; J gene: TRBJ2-3; D gene: NA; clone size: many
CDR3 DNA: TGCAGCGTTGCCGGGGTAGCGGGAGGACGTATGGAGACCCAGTACTTC; CDR3 protein: CSVAGVAGGRMETQYF; V gene: TRBV29-1; J gene: TRBJ2-5; D gene: TRBD2; clone size: many
CDR3 DNA: TGTGCCAGCAAACTACAGGATCAAGAGACCCAGTACTTC; CDR3 protein: CASKLQDQETQYF; V gene: TRBV4-2; J gene: TRBJ2-5; D gene: NA; clone size: few